A selection of T cell receptor beta chains follows, all from one sample in a study of identical twins. TCRdb independently ran MiXCR on the 5' RACE reads; one entry per CDR3 protein. Here the sample spans over 500,000 distinct CDR3 sequences, around 20% being singletons. This sample also appeared in a second study, on T cells expressing NK-cell markers.

Material: CD4+ T cells sorted from blood. These receptor sequences come from a woman under 30 in good health. Each CDR3 is given without its conserved first and last residue. Rows may omit the clone size; those that give it use once, few, many or a size class.

j_call: TRBJ2-5
clone_size: many
v_call: TRBV12-3/TRBV12-4
cdr3_aa: ASSYRGQETQY

j_call: TRBJ2-4
clone_size: few
v_call: TRBV20-1
cdr3_aa: SARDAGGGENIQY

j_call: TRBJ2-7
clone_size: .
v_call: TRBV6-5
cdr3_aa: ASSYVEGQYEQY

j_call: TRBJ2-3
clone_size: few
v_call: TRBV12-3/TRBV12-4
cdr3_aa: ASSHRDRGRYLTDTQY

j_call: TRBJ2-7
clone_size: .
v_call: TRBV5-1
cdr3_aa: ASSFRGRAVSYEQY

j_call: TRBJ1-3
clone_size: few
v_call: TRBV12-3/TRBV12-4
cdr3_aa: ASSFGLNSGNTIY

j_call: TRBJ1-6
clone_size: .
v_call: TRBV20-1
cdr3_aa: SASSQGRNSPLH

j_call: TRBJ1-4
clone_size: .
v_call: TRBV4-3
cdr3_aa: ASSQAGTQDEKLF

j_call: TRBJ2-3
clone_size: few
v_call: TRBV20-1
cdr3_aa: SSEGGADTQY

j_call: TRBJ2-3
clone_size: .
v_call: TRBV10-3
cdr3_aa: ATLGTATDTQY

j_call: TRBJ2-3
clone_size: few
v_call: TRBV20-1
cdr3_aa: SARSDTQY

j_call: TRBJ2-2
clone_size: .
v_call: TRBV12-3/TRBV12-4
cdr3_aa: ASSSIRTGELF

j_call: TRBJ1-4
clone_size: .
v_call: TRBV5-1
cdr3_aa: ASSYGAGSFGEEKLF

j_call: TRBJ2-7
clone_size: .
v_call: TRBV25-1
cdr3_aa: ASSDPLTYEQY

j_call: TRBJ1-1
clone_size: .
v_call: TRBV10-3
cdr3_aa: AISEQEAEAF

j_call: TRBJ2-7
clone_size: .
v_call: TRBV6-5
cdr3_aa: ASSHRDRGPVGQY

j_call: TRBJ2-1
clone_size: .
v_call: TRBV4-3
cdr3_aa: ASSPGGGTNYNEQF

j_call: TRBJ1-6
clone_size: .
v_call: TRBV5-1
cdr3_aa: ASGREYDSPLH

j_call: TRBJ2-1
clone_size: .
v_call: TRBV20-1
cdr3_aa: SAGLGTYNEQF